Detailed here is one TCR beta chain. Its antigen is currently unknown. Profiled with immunoSEQ multiplex PCR; TCRdb holds only in-frame clones, not every one. Of around 130,000 clones listed, about nine tenths are singletons. The CDR3 has 15 residues. Looked up from germline, CDR1 is SGHVS and CDR2 is FQNEAQ. The V and J ends lost 4 bases and 5 bases respectively, with 17 bases between them. These data are taken from a study of radiotherapy plus CTLA-4 blockade in lung cancer. Whole-study results and caveats: Blood TCR clones of tumor origin expanded after radiotherapy plus ipilimumab.

The material sequenced was peripheral blood, taken from a patient treated with radiotherapy plus ipilimumab. The receptor comes from a human donor with non-small cell lung cancer that progressed on radiotherapy plus ipilimumab. This chain joins TRBV7-8 and TRBJ1-1; unclear D gene. CDR3 in amino acids: CASSSFSGIGTEAFF. In DNA, the CDR3 is TGTGCCAGCAGCTCTTTTTCGGGCATTGGGACTGAAGCTTTCTTT.